This passage covers 17 T cell receptor beta chains from one sample sequenced in a study of blood T cell repertoires in COVID-19. Measured with immunoSEQ multiplex PCR; TCRdb has only the in-frame clones, and not every one. Of tens of thousands of clones listed, 79% are singletons. Sequencing was performed on peripheral blood. The receptors here all came from a woman aged 60-75 years with acute or convalescent COVID-19.

The V gene is TRBV5-1, the J gene TRBJ1-1; no clear D gene. V was trimmed by 4 bases and J by 1 base, leaving 14 bases between them. Germline V lookup: CDR1 SGHRS, CDR2 YFSETQ. The CDR3 is 15 amino acids. The CDR3 protein is CASSPPERGNTEAFF. Here the CDR3 DNA reads TGCGCCAGCAGCCCCCCTGAGCGGGGGAACACTGAAGCTTTCTTT.

The gene calls are TRBV4-1 and TRBJ1-6; 7 bases are a match to TRBD1. The CDR3 extends over 15 amino acids. Losses at the gene ends were 4 bases for V and 7 bases for J; bases not matched to a gene: 7. Looked up from germline, CDR1 is MGHRA and CDR2 is YSYEKL. CDR3 amino acids: CASSLRDRDNSPLHF. CDR3 coding DNA: TGCGCCAGCAGCCTTCGCGACAGGGACAATTCACCCCTCCACTTT.

This clone is a singleton in its sample. The junction shows a germline mismatch at one end, possibly a read error. V and J are TRBV7-2 and TRBJ2-5; D call uncertain. Germline CDR1 and CDR2: SGHTA and FQGNSA. CDR3 length: 10 amino acids. CDR3 DNA: TGTGCCAGCAAAGGAGAGGCCCAGTACTTC. Its translation is CASKGEAQYF.

The gene calls are TRBV7-9 and TRBJ1-2; a weak D match, TRBD1 (5 bases). The germline gives CDR1 SEHNR, CDR2 FQNEAQ (reference sequence). The CDR3 contains 14 residues. V shed 2 bases and J shed 2 bases, with 9 bases lying between them. In DNA, the CDR3 is TGTGCCAGCAGCTTACGGGGGGAGAACTATGGCTACACCTTC. Its protein is CASSLRGENYGYTF.

The V gene is TRBV6-5, the J gene TRBJ2-7; D ambiguous. Germline V gene sequence: CDR1 MNHEY, CDR2 SVGAGI. The CDR3 covers 13 residues. Trimming shortened V by 5 bases and J by 7 bases, and 15 bases separated the two germline ends. CDR3 sequence reads: CASSLREATEQYF. CDR3 DNA sequence: TGTGCCAGCAGTCTACGAGAGGCTACGGAGCAGTACTTC.

J is TRBJ2-3 and V is TRBV5-1, with D possibly TRBD2 on 6 matching bases. This CDR3 region has 14 residues. V lost 5 bases and J 6 bases, leaving 16 bases between the germline ends. Per germline, CDR1 SGHRS and CDR2 YFSETQ. The CDR3 nucleotides read TGCGCCAGCAGAATGACTAGTAAGGACGATACGCAGTATTTT. Its protein product is CASRMTSKDDTQYF.

The V and J genes are TRBV4-3 and TRBJ2-3; D remains ambiguous. The CDR3 is made up of 15 amino acids. CDR1 and CDR2 (germline): LGHNA, YSLEER. The V and J ends lost 1 base and 1 base respectively, with 9 bases between them. The CDR3 region has the DNA TGCGCCAGCAGCCAAGCCGGTCTGGGCACAGATACGCAGTATTTT. It specifies CASSQAGLGTDTQYF.

The rearrangement uses TRBV19 and TRBJ1-1; D possibly corresponds to TRBD1 (5 bases). V was clipped by 4 bases and J by 3 bases, with 12 bases between them. The length of the CDR3 is 14 residues. Germline-derived CDR1 and CDR2 are LNHDA and SQIVND (reference sequence). The CDR3 nucleotides are TGTGCCAGTAGTAAGGGGAAAAAGGACACTGAAGCTTTCTTT. The encoded protein is CASSKGKKDTEAFF.

V is TRBV2 and J is TRBJ1-1; 8 nucleotides line up with TRBD1. From germline, CDR1 is SNHLY and CDR2 FYNNEI. The V gene end was trimmed by 8 bases and the J gene end by 0 bases; junction bases not matched to a gene: 2. The CDR3 is 13 amino acids. CDR3 loop: CASGQGMNTEAFF. CDR3 DNA: TGTGCCAGCGGACAGGGCATGAACACTGAAGCTTTCTTT.

This clone came up once. The chain combines TRBV11-2 with TRBJ1-3; the D is unclear. The CDR3 extends over 13 amino acids. The germline V gene has CDR1 SGHAT and CDR2 FQNNGV. Deletions cut 1 base from V and 4 bases from J, with 5 bases between. DNA of the CDR3: TGTGCCAGCAGCTTAGTAGAAGGAAACACCATATATTTT. It specifies CASSLVEGNTIYF. The entire variable domain, with the rest obtained from reference TRBV11-2 and TRBJ1-3, is as follows: EAGVAQSPRYKIIEKRQSVAFWCNPISGHATLYWYQQILGQGPKLLIQFQNNGVVDDSQLPKDRFSAERLKGVDSTLKIQPAKLEDSAVYLCASSLVEGNTIYFGEGSWLTVV.

The chain is built from TRBV5-1 and TRBJ1-2, with a possible D match to TRBD1 (5 bases). The CDR3 totals 14 residues. Trimming stripped 2 bases from V and 8 bases from J, with 16 bases between. Germline V gene data show CDR1 as SGHRS and CDR2 as YFSETQ. CDR3 amino acids: CASSFDSVGTGYTF. The CDR3 region has the DNA TGCGCCAGCAGCTTCGACAGCGTAGGAACCGGCTACACCTTC.

This chain uses TRBV18 with TRBJ2-1, with a possible D match to TRBD1 (6 bases). There are 11 residues in the CDR3. Per the germline V gene, CDR1 is KGHSH and CDR2 is LQKENI. The V end lost 6 bases, the J end lost 9 bases, and 9 bases lay between the germline ends. In nucleotides, the CDR3 is TGTGCCAGCTCGGTACAGGGTGAGCAGTTCTTC. Residues: CASSVQGEQFF.

This clone appeared a few times. The V and J genes are TRBV7-9 and TRBJ2-1, with 8 bases fitting TRBD2. This CDR3 is built from 14 residues. With V trimmed by 5 bases and J by 9 bases, 9 bases remained unmatched. Germline CDR1 SEHNR, CDR2 FQNEAQ (reference sequence). CDR3 bases: TGTGCCAGCAGCCCGGGAGGGACCCAGCCTGAGCAGTTCTTC. Protein product: CASSPGGTQPEQFF.

The J gene is TRBJ2-7, the V gene TRBV6-5, with D possibly TRBD2 on 6 matching bases. V dropped 6 bases and J dropped 0 bases, with 12 bases sitting between them. CDR3 length equals 14 residues. Germline-derived CDR1 and CDR2 are MNHEY and SVGAGI. CDR3 nucleotide sequence: TGTGCCAGCAGACCGAGGAGGGGCTCCTACGAGCAGTACTTC. Its protein product is CASRPRRGSYEQYF.

The V call is TRBV9, the J call TRBJ1-1, with D unresolved. CDR1 SGDLS and CDR2 YYNGEE come from the germline V gene. The CDR3 runs to 12 residues. Deletions cut 7 bases from V and 2 bases from J, with 9 bases between. The DNA of the CDR3 is TGTGCCAGCGGGCCCACTAACACTGAAGCTTTCTTT. This sequence encodes CASGPTNTEAFF.

A few counts support this clone. This chain connects TRBV7-6 to TRBJ1-1; D unresolved. Germline CDR1 reads SGHVS; CDR2 reads FNYEAQ. V shed 6 bases and J shed 1 base, with 12 bases lying between them. The CDR3 is 14 residues long. In DNA, the CDR3 is TGTGCCAGCAGACCGGGGAGGGAGAACACTGAAGCTTTCTTT. It specifies CASRPGRENTEAFF.

Turning to this clone: The identical CDR3 is also encoded by other nucleotide sequences in the sample. This rearrangement joins TRBV5-4 to TRBJ2-2, with 8 bases fitting TRBD1. Trimming removed 2 bases from V and 5 bases from J; junction bases left unmatched: 2. This CDR3 has 14 amino acids. The germline V gene has CDR1 SGHNT and CDR2 YYREEE (reference sequence). The CDR3 DNA sequence: TGTGCCAGCAGCTTACAGGGGGTTACCGGGGAGCTGTTTTTT. Its translation is CASSLQGVTGELFF.